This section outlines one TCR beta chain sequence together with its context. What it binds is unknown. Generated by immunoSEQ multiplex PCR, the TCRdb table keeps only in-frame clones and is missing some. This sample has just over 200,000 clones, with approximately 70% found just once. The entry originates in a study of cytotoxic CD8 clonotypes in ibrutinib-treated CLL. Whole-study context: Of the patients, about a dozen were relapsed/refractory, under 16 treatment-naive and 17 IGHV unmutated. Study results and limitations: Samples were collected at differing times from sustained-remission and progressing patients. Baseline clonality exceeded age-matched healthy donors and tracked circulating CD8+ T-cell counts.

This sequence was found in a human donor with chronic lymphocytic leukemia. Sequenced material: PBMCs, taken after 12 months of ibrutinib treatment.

In nucleotides, the CDR3 is TGTGCCAGCAGCTTAGCCGATGGTTCTGAAGCTTTCTTT. Translated: CASSLADGSEAFF. V is TRBV11-3 and J is TRBJ1-1; D gene unclear. Germline CDR1 reads SGHNT; CDR2 reads YENEEA. This CDR3 has 13 amino acids. Between the trimmed V and J ends, which lost 1 base and 6 bases, there was a span of 9 bases.